The 6 T cell receptor beta chains below were found in one sample sequenced in a study of OX40 agonist ivuxolimab in advanced cancers. TCRdb keeps only in-frame clones here, not all; method: immunoSEQ multiplex PCR. The data contain around 79,000 clones, approximately 91% of them seen just once; the ten biggest clones take up under 0.9%. The sample was CD4+ or CD8+ T cells sorted from blood, taken in a trial of the OX40 agonist ivuxolimab. Every receptor here comes from an adult with an advanced solid tumor such as melanoma, head and neck, liver or kidney cancer.

This clone was recorded only once. The V call is TRBV5-4, the J call TRBJ1-2; no definite D call. The germline V gene has CDR1 SGHNT and CDR2 YYREEE (reference sequence). Deletions cut 1 base from V and 5 bases from J, with 12 bases between. The CDR3 covers 14 residues. CDR3 residues: CASSLIGGGYGYTF. The DNA of the CDR3 is TGTGCCAGCAGCTTGATTGGTGGCGGATATGGCTACACCTTC.

V gene TRBV30 combines with J gene TRBJ2-1; 10 bases line up with TRBD2. The CDR3 contains 15 residues. Germline CDR1 reads GTSNPN; CDR2 reads SVGIG (reference sequence). Losses at the gene ends were 0 bases for V and 8 bases for J; bases not matched to a gene: 7. The CDR3 DNA reads TGTGCCTGGAGTGTACTTAGCGGGAGGCTGTATGAGCAGTTCTTC. Translated: CAWSVLSGRLYEQFF.

This sequence joins TRBV18 and TRBJ2-5; D is undetermined. The CDR3 length is 14 residues. V was trimmed by 0 bases and J by 1 base, leaving 6 bases between them. Germline assignment: CDR1 KGHSH and CDR2 LQKENI. CDR3: CASSPPSLQETQYF. The CDR3 DNA sequence: TGTGCCAGCTCACCACCCTCCCTCCAAGAGACCCAGTACTTC. Full variable domain (rest looked up from reference TRBV18 and TRBJ2-5): NAGVMQNPRHLVRRRGQEARLRCSPMKGHSHVYWYRQLPEEGLKFMVYLQKENIIDESGMPKERFSAEFPKEGPSILRIQQVVRGDSAAYFCASSPPSLQETQYFGPGTRLLVL.

The chain recombines TRBV5-6 with TRBJ2-3, with D unclear. Germline V gene sequence: CDR1 SGHDT, CDR2 YYEEEE. The ends were cut back, 2 bases at V and 1 base at J, with 5 bases in the middle. The CDR3 covers 13 residues. The CDR3 region has the DNA TGTGCCAGCAGCTTAACTGGCACAGATACGCAGTATTTT. Its translation is CASSLTGTDTQYF.

This clone came up a few times. The chain employs TRBV7-9 and TRBJ2-1; TRBD1 matches at 7 bases. Germline trimming cut 5 bases from V and 5 bases from J; bases unmatched to any gene: 6. Germline CDR1 is SEHNR and CDR2 is FQNEAQ (reference sequence). This CDR3 has 14 amino acids. CDR3 coding DNA: TGTGCCAGCAGCAAACCGGGACAGAACAATGAGCAGTTCTTC. It yields the protein CASSKPGQNNEQFF.

This clone was seen only once. The chain has TRBV5-1 and TRBJ2-2; unclear D gene. This CDR3 spans 16 amino acids. CDR1 SGHRS and CDR2 YFSETQ come from the germline V gene. The ends were cut back, 3 bases at V and 0 bases at J, with 12 bases in the middle. CDR3 sequence (DNA): TGCGCCAGCAGCTCCCGAGGCATTTCGAACACCGGGGAGCTGTTTTTT. Protein sequence: CASSSRGISNTGELFF.